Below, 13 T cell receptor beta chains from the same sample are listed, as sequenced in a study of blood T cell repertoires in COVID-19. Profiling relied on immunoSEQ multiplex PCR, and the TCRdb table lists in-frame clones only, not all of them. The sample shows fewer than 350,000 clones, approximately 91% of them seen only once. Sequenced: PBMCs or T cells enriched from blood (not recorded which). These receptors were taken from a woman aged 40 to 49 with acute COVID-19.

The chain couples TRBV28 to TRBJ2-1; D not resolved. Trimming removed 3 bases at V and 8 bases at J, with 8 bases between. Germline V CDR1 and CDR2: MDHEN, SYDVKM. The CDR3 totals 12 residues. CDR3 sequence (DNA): TGTGCCAGCAGTTTGACTGTGTATGAGCAGTTCTTC. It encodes CASSLTVYEQFF.

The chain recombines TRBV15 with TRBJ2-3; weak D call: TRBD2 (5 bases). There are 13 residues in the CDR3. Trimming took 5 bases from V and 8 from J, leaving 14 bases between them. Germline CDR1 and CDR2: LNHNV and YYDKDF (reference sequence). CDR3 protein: CATSPSGVGTQYF. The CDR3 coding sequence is TGTGCCACCAGCCCATCCGGGGTTGGTACGCAGTATTTT.

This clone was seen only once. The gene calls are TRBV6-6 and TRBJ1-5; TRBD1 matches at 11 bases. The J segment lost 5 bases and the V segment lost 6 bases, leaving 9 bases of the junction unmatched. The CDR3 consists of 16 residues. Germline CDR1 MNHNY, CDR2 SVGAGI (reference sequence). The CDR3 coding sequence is TGTGCCAGCAGCTGGGTAGGGACAGGGGGTGATCAGCCCCAGCATTTT. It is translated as CASSWVGTGGDQPQHF.

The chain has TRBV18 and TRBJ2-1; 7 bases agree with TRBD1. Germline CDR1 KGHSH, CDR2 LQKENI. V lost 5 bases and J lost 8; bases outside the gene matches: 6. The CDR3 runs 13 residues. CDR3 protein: CASSRGHGDEQFF. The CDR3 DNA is TGTGCCAGCTCAAGGGGGCACGGGGATGAGCAGTTCTTC.

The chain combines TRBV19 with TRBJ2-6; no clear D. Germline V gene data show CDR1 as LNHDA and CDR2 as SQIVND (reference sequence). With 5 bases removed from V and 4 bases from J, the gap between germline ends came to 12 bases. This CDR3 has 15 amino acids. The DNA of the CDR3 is TGTGCCAGTAGTCCCCTTCGAGCCGGGGCCAACGTCCTGACTTTC. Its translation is CASSPLRAGANVLTF.

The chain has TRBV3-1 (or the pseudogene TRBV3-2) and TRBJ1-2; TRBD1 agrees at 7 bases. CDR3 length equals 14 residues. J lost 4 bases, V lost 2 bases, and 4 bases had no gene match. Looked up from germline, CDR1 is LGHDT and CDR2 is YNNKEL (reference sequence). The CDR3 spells CASSQRRDSYGYTF. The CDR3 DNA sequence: TGTGCCAGCAGCCAACGACGGGACAGCTATGGCTACACCTTC.

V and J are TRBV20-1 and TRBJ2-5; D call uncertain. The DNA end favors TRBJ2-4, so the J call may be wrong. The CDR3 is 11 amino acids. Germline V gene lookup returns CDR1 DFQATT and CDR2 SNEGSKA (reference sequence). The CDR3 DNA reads TGCAGTGCTAGTGTGGAGAACATTCAGTACTTC. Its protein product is CSASVENIQYF.

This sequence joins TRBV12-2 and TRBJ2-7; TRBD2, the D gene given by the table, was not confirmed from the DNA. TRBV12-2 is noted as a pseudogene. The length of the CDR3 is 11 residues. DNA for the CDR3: TGTGCAAGTCGCTCAAAGTGGAGGCAGTACTTC. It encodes CASRSKWRQYF.

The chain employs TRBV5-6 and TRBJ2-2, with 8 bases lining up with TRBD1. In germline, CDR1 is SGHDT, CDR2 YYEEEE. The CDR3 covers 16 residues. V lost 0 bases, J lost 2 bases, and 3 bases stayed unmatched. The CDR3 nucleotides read TGTGCCAGCAGCTTGGCCCCAGGGGGCAACACCGGGGAGCTGTTTTTT. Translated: CASSLAPGGNTGELFF.

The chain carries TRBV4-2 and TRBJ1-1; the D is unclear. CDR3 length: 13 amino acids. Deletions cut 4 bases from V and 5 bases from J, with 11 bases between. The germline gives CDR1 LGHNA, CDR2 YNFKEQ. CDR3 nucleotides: TGTGCCAGCAGCCCGCCCGGAGGGACTGAAGCTTTCTTT. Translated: CASSPPGGTEAFF.

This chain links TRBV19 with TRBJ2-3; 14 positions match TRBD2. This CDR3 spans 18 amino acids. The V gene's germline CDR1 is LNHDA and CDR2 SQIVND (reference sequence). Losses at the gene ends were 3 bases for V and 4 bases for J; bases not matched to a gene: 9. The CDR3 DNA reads TGTGCCAGTAGTATGGGACTAGCGGGAGCGACTGGGGCAGATACGCAGTATTTT. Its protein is CASSMGLAGATGADTQYF.

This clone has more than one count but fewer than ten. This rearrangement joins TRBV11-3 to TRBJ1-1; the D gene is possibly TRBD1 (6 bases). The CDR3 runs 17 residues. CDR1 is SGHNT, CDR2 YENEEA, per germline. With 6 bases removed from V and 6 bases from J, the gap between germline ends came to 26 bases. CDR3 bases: TGTGCCAGCAGTTCCGAGGAACAGGGTTGGAGGCGGGCTGAAGCTTTCTTT. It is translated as CASSSEEQGWRRAEAFF.

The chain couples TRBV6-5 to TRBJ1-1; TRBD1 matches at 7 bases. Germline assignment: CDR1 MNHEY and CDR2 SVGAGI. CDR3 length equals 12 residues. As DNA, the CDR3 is TGTGCGAAGCAACAAAGGACAGGTGAAGCTTTCTTT. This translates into CAKQQRTGEAFF.